This T cell receptor (beta chain) was sequenced in a study of T cells in Graves' hyperthyroidism and ophthalmopathy. Study-wide results and limits: Blood also showed most of the thyroid clonotypes that were expanded above 0.001.

Stable disease denoted Graves' hyperthyroidism without ophthalmopathy progression within 18 months. Diagnosis rested on symptoms, serum thyroxine and TRAb, thyroid ultrasound, and orbital computed tomography. Fresh peripheral blood, under 11 ml, yielded the PBMCs. This clonotype has ten or more counts. Its cognate antigen is unknown. V dropped 6 bases and J dropped 1; count of bases not matched to a gene: 3. The germline gives CDR1 MNHNS, CDR2 SASEGT. The CDR3 covers 15 residues. The CDR3 regions of TCR beta were amplified from RNA transcripts. The HTBI primer set was used in a first-round RT-PCR of the TCR CDR3. TCRdb used MiXCR to reprocess the multiplex PCR reads, holding one entry per CDR3 protein. The table lists 500,000 to 650,000 distinct CDR3 sequences, around 15% of them singletons.

The TCR originated in a woman aged 35 to 49 with Graves' hyperthyroidism. The sample comprised blood. The chain combines TRBV6-1 with TRBJ1-5, with 10 bases lining up with TRBD1. The CDR3 spells CASRDRGFSNQPQHF. The CDR3, as DNA: TGTGCCAGCAGGGACAGGGGGTTCAGCAATCAGCCCCAGCATTTT.